This T cell receptor (beta chain) was recovered during a study of cytomegalovirus exposure and HLA in healthy donors. A word on this clone: Its matching antigen is unknown.

The CDR3 has 18 amino acids. From germline, CDR1 is MNHEY and CDR2 SMNVEV (reference sequence). J gave up 4 bases and V 5 bases, and 14 bases lay outside the gene matches. Study observations and caveats: A subsequent analysis found that TCR clusters from the first cohort also tended to co-occur in the 120 or so validation repertoires, with about 94% of cluster scores above 0. TCR sequences were mostly rare, though some public TCRs occurred in many donors. Cytomegalovirus association was listed for 150 or so TCR beta chains.

Using immunoSEQ multiplex PCR, the repertoire was profiled, and TCRdb retains in-frame clones only, with some absent. The data show about 160,000 clones, with roughly 91% seen just once and around 3.8% held by the top ten. This clonotype originated in a man aged 18 to 35 in good health and CMV-seropositive. The chain carries TRBV27 and TRBJ2-7, with 13 bases aligning to TRBD2. Sequencing was carried out using PBMCs. In DNA form, the CDR3 reads TGTGCCAGCAGTCCTAGACTAGCGGGAGGCGATCTTAAATACGAGCAGTACTTC. Amino acids: CASSPRLAGGDLKYEQYF.